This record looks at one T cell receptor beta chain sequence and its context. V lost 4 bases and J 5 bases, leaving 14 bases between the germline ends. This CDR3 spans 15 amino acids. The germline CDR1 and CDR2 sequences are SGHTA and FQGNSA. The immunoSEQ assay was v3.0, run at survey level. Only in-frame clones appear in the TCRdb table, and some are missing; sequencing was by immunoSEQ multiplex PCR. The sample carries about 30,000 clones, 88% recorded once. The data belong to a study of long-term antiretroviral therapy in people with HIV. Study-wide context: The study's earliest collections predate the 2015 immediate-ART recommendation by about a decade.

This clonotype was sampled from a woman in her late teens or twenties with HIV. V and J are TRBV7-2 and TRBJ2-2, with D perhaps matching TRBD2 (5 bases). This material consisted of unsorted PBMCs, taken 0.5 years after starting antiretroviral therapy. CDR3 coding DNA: TGTGCCAGCAGCTCGTCAGGAGGATGGACCGGGGAGCTGTTTTTT. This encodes CASSSSGGWTGELFF.